A single sample is the source of the 24 T cell receptor beta chains below, sequenced in a study of T cells in Graves' hyperthyroidism and ophthalmopathy. RNA transcripts yielded amplified TCR beta CDR3 regions. TCR CDR3 regions were first amplified by RT-PCR with HTBI primers. TCRdb independently ran MiXCR on the multiplex PCR reads; one entry per CDR3 protein. This sample has fewer than 400,000 distinct CDR3 sequences, with more than 12% found just once. The specimen was blood. The source is a man aged 45 to 65 with Graves' ophthalmopathy.

This clonotype was seen more than once but under ten times. The CDR3 sequence is CASSEAVVGDTQYF. In DNA, the CDR3 is TGTGCCAGCAGTGAGGCGGTTGTGGGGGATACGCAGTATTTT. This chain uses TRBV25-1 with TRBJ2-3; D is ambiguous. Trimming removed 3 bases at V and 6 bases at J, with 13 bases between. This CDR3 is built from 14 residues. Per the germline V gene, CDR1 is MGHDK and CDR2 is SYGVNS.

This clonotype was seen ten or more times. The V call is TRBV5-1, the J call TRBJ2-1; 11 bases fit TRBD2. CDR3 length: 14 amino acids. Per the germline V gene, CDR1 is SGHRS and CDR2 is YFSETQ. The V gene end was trimmed by 8 bases and the J gene end by 9 bases; junction bases not matched to a gene: 10. In DNA, the CDR3 is TGCGCCAGTACTACTAGCGGGAGAGGAGGTGAGCAGTTCTTC. It encodes CASTTSGRGGEQFF.

This clonotype was seen ten or more times. This chain uses TRBV3-1 with TRBJ2-3; 8 bases line up with TRBD2. After removal of 0 bases from V and 6 bases from J, the junction contained 5 bases not matched to a gene. In germline, CDR1 is LGHDT, CDR2 YNNKEL (reference sequence). The CDR3 is made up of 15 amino acids. CDR3 bases: TGTGCCAGCAGCCAAGATTTTGGGACTAGGGATACGCAGTATTTT. It is translated as CASSQDFGTRDTQYF.

This chain links TRBV20-1 with TRBJ2-2, with D perhaps given as TRBD1 or TRBD2 (5 bases each). In germline, CDR1 is DFQATT, CDR2 SNEGSKA (reference sequence). Trimming stripped 4 bases from V and 3 bases from J, with 12 bases between. The CDR3 loop spans 14 amino acids. CDR3 in DNA: TGCAGTGCTACCCGGGACCCTTACACCGGGGAGCTGTTTTTT. Translation gives CSATRDPYTGELFF.

This clonotype was detected ten times or more. The chain combines TRBV27 with TRBJ1-2; D is unclear. The V end lost 4 bases, the J end lost 0 bases, and 9 bases lay between the germline ends. Germline lookup yields CDR1 MNHEY and CDR2 SMNVEV (reference sequence). This CDR3 contains 14 residues. The CDR3 DNA reads TGTGCCAGCAGTTATGGACGCGCTAACTATGGCTACACCTTC. Its translation: CASSYGRANYGYTF.

At least ten counts were recorded for this clonotype. This chain uses TRBV12-3 or TRBV12-4 with TRBJ1-1; D is ambiguous. The CDR3 loop spans 14 amino acids. V lost 3 bases and J 4 bases, leaving 12 bases between the germline ends. For the CDR3, the DNA is TGTGCCAGCAGTTTCCAGGATAAAGGCACTGAAGCTTTCTTT. Translation gives CASSFQDKGTEAFF.

This clonotype was seen many times. The CDR3 bases are TGTGCCAGCAGCCCCCAAAGAGGCAGGGGCCAAGTCGGGAACACTGAAGCTTTCTTT. Translation: CASSPQRGRGQVGNTEAFF. The chain is built from TRBV11-2 and TRBJ1-1; D perhaps matches TRBD1 (6 bases). The CDR3 covers 19 residues. Germline lookup yields CDR1 SGHAT and CDR2 FQNNGV. Trimming took 5 bases from V and 1 from J, leaving 26 bases between them.

Concerning this clonotype: A read error may explain this, as a much larger clone is one base away. For the CDR3, the DNA is TGTGCCAGCAGTTCGGAACAGGGGGACGAGCAGTACTTC. This translates into CASSSEQGDEQYF. J is TRBJ2-7 and V is TRBV28, with 8 bases that match TRBD1. Germline V gene data show CDR1 as MDHEN and CDR2 as SYDVKM. Losses at the gene ends were 4 bases for V and 5 bases for J; bases not matched to a gene: 4. The CDR3 covers 13 residues.

This clonotype has more than one count but fewer than ten. This chain links TRBV20-1 with TRBJ2-3; D ambiguous. The V end lost 7 bases, the J end lost 0 bases, and 11 bases lay between the germline ends. Germline loops: CDR1 DFQATT, CDR2 SNEGSKA (reference sequence). This CDR3 has 13 residues. This CDR3 is CSVEQPSTDTQYF. The CDR3 nucleotides read TGCAGTGTAGAACAGCCCAGCACAGATACGCAGTATTTT.

This clonotype was seen ten or more times. The chain links TRBV7-8 to TRBJ2-5; 7 bases are shared with TRBD2. This CDR3 spans 17 amino acids. Trimming at V came to 6 bases and at J to 1 base, leaving 14 bases not matched to a gene. Germline V gene sequence: CDR1 SGHVS, CDR2 FQNEAQ. CDR3 nucleotide sequence: TGTGCCAGCAGACTAGGGTGGCGCGGGAGTGGCCAAGAGACCCAGTACTTC. Translating gives CASRLGWRGSGQETQYF.

This clonotype turned up a few times. This rearrangement joins TRBV19 to TRBJ2-1, with 7 bases matching TRBD1. The CDR3 has 14 residues. The germline V gene encodes CDR1 LNHDA and CDR2 SQIVND (reference sequence). After removal of 5 bases from V and 5 bases from J, the junction contained 6 bases not matched to a gene. CDR3 nucleotide sequence: TGTGCCAGTAGTTCGGACAGGCTTGACAATGAGCAGTTCTTC. Its protein is CASSSDRLDNEQFF.

This chain connects TRBV5-1 to TRBJ2-1; 8 positions agree with TRBD2. Germline lookup yields CDR1 SGHRS and CDR2 YFSETQ. The CDR3 has 15 residues. V trimming: 0 bases; J trimming: 4 bases; junction bases outside the gene matches: 3. CDR3 loop: CASSLAGGEYNEQFF. CDR3 nucleotide sequence: TGCGCCAGCAGCTTGGCGGGAGGGGAATACAATGAGCAGTTCTTC.

At least ten counts were recorded for this clonotype. The chain combines TRBV18 with TRBJ2-7; the D is unclear. The CDR3 runs to 15 residues. The germline gives CDR1 KGHSH, CDR2 LQKENI. V lost 1 base and J lost 3, with 13 bases in between. CDR3 in DNA: TGTGCCAGCTCACCACAGGCCAGGTGGGGCTACGAGCAGTACTTC. Amino acids: CASSPQARWGYEQYF.

This clonotype was found a few times. The chain is built from TRBV4-2 and TRBJ2-5, with D unclear. V was clipped by 1 base and J by 1 base, with 7 bases between them. The CDR3 loop spans 14 amino acids. Germline assignment: CDR1 LGHNA and CDR2 YNFKEQ. The CDR3 loop reads CASSQGSRQETQYF. The CDR3 nucleotides read TGTGCCAGCAGCCAAGGGAGTCGCCAAGAGACCCAGTACTTC.

In DNA form, the CDR3 reads TGCGCCAGCAGCCAACAGGTTGGCTCCGGGGAGCTGTTTTTT. It translates to CASSQQVGSGELFF. V and J are TRBV5-1 and TRBJ2-2; D possibly corresponds to TRBD1 (5 bases). CDR1 is SGHRS and CDR2 is YFSETQ in the germline V gene. With 4 bases removed from V and 6 bases from J, the gap between germline ends came to 13 bases. The CDR3 is 14 amino acids.

This clonotype was observed at least ten times. The gene calls are TRBV11-2 and TRBJ2-7; D not certain. The germline V gene has CDR1 SGHAT and CDR2 FQNNGV. Trimming left V 5 bases short and J 5 bases short, with 19 bases between. The CDR3 covers 15 residues. The CDR3 DNA is TGTGCCAGCAGCAATTTCCAGGTAGAGGTCGACGAGCAGTACTTC. Its protein is CASSNFQVEVDEQYF.

The CDR3: CASSFRQGFTDTQYF. CDR3 nucleotide sequence: TGTGCCAGCAGCTTCAGACAGGGGTTCACAGATACGCAGTATTTT. This chain joins TRBV7-8 and TRBJ2-3, with TRBD1 matching 8 bases. Germline assignment: CDR1 SGHVS and CDR2 FQNEAQ. Trimming took 3 bases from V and 2 from J; bases not matched to a gene: 4. This CDR3 spans 15 amino acids.

This clonotype appeared a few times. The chain carries TRBV19 and TRBJ2-1; TRBD2 agrees at 7 bases. CDR3 length equals 18 residues. Germline V gene data show CDR1 as LNHDA and CDR2 as SQIVND (reference sequence). The V segment lost 0 bases and the J segment 0 bases; nucleotides outside the gene matches: 8. The CDR3 reads CASSIDLPSGGSYNEQFF. In DNA form, the CDR3 reads TGTGCCAGTAGTATAGATCTACCTTCGGGGGGCTCCTACAATGAGCAGTTCTTC.

The chain joins TRBV19 to TRBJ1-1, with D maybe TRBD1 (5 bases). V dropped 9 bases and J dropped 2 bases, with 22 bases sitting between them. The CDR3 spans 16 residues. Germline assignment: CDR1 LNHDA and CDR2 SQIVND (reference sequence). CDR3 coding DNA: TGTGCCAGCATAGGCCAGGACACCTCGATCAACACTGAAGCTTTCTTT. Translation: CASIGQDTSINTEAFF.

This chain connects TRBV24-1 to TRBJ2-1, with a weak D call TRBD2 (8 bases). The CDR3 is made up of 20 amino acids. Germline-derived CDR1 and CDR2 are KGHDR and SFDVKD. Trimming shortened V by 4 bases and J by 0 bases, and 24 bases separated the two germline ends. In nucleotides, the CDR3 is TGTGCCACCAGTGACCATTGGAGGGACAGAAGCGGGAGCTCCTACAATGAGCAGTTCTTC. It is translated as CATSDHWRDRSGSSYNEQFF.

This clonotype was counted a few times. The chain uses TRBV12-3 or TRBV12-4 and TRBJ1-2; D remains unclear. The length of the CDR3 is 14 residues. Deletions cut 2 bases from V and 3 bases from J, with 10 bases between. Written as DNA, the CDR3 is TGTGCCAGCAGTTTACGGCAGGAGTACTATGGCTACACCTTC. Its translation is CASSLRQEYYGYTF.

The rearrangement links TRBV18 to TRBJ2-2; 8 positions agree with TRBD2. J gave up 1 base and V 3 bases, and 13 bases lay outside the gene matches. The CDR3 consists of 19 residues. Looked up from germline, CDR1 is KGHSH and CDR2 is LQKENI. This CDR3 reads CASSPTSGSRRRNTGELFF. The CDR3, as DNA: TGTGCCAGCTCACCTACCAGCGGGAGCCGAAGACGGAACACCGGGGAGCTGTTTTTT.

This clonotype was detected only a few times. The gene calls are TRBV5-1 and TRBJ2-5, with D perhaps matching TRBD2 (5 bases). Germline loops: CDR1 SGHRS, CDR2 YFSETQ. There are 14 residues in the CDR3. V gave up 2 bases and J gave up 2 bases, with 10 bases separating them. CDR3 DNA sequence: TGCGCCAGCAGCTTCGAGGGAACACAAGAGACCCAGTACTTC. This encodes CASSFEGTQETQYF.

The count of this clonotype is one. The gene calls are TRBV9 and TRBJ2-1; the match to TRBD2 covers 10 bases. Losses at the gene ends were 3 bases for V and 7 bases for J; bases not matched to a gene: 13. The V gene's germline CDR1 is SGDLS and CDR2 YYNGEE. This CDR3 is built from 17 residues. CDR3 in DNA: TGTGCCAGCAGCGGAGTAGCGGGGGGACGGGCGCGTAATGAGCAGTTCTTC. It is translated as CASSGVAGGRARNEQFF.